The clone carrying this T cell receptor (beta chain) was found many times. The data stem from a study of T cells in Graves' hyperthyroidism and ophthalmopathy. From RNA transcripts, TCR beta CDR3 regions were amplified. First-round RT-PCR with HTBI primers amplified the TCR CDR3 region. TCRdb passed the multiplex PCR reads through MiXCR, listing each CDR3 protein once. Of some 550,000 distinct CDR3 sequences in the sample, around 15% are singletons; the top ten hold roughly 3.5%. CDR3 length: 15 amino acids. V dropped 4 bases and J dropped 3; count of bases not matched to a gene: 8. Germline V gives CDR1 SGHKS, CDR2 YYEKEE (reference sequence).

The receptor was isolated from a woman aged 40 to 50 with Graves' ophthalmopathy. Sequencing was done on a sample of blood. The chain uses TRBV5-5 and TRBJ2-7, with 9 nucleotides matching TRBD1. The CDR3 region has the DNA TGTGCCAGCAGCAGGACGGGACAGGGTTTCTACGAGCAGTACTTC. Residues: CASSRTGQGFYEQYF.